These 3 T cell receptor beta chains came from one sample sequenced in a study of blood T cell repertoires in COVID-19. Sequencing was performed with immunoSEQ multiplex PCR; in TCRdb, only in-frame clones are kept and a portion is missing. The sample contains 140,000 to 150,000 clones, roughly 90% of which appear only once. The sequenced sample consisted of PBMCs or T cells enriched from blood (not recorded which). All receptors derive from a woman in her twenties or thirties with acute COVID-19.

The chain joins TRBV4-3 to TRBJ2-7; 8 nucleotides align to TRBD1. The ends lost 4 bases at V and 2 bases at J; junction bases unmatched: 19. Germline V gene data show CDR1 as LGHNA and CDR2 as YSLEER. The length of the CDR3 is 19 residues. CDR3: CASSPGRWGGTDRAYEQYF. The CDR3 nucleotides are TGCGCCAGCAGCCCAGGGAGGTGGGGTGGAACGGACAGGGCCTACGAGCAGTACTTC.

The genes are TRBV29-1 and TRBJ2-7, with 8 bases fitting TRBD1. The length of the CDR3 is 13 residues. Germline CDR1 reads SQVTM; CDR2 reads ANQGSEA. Trimming removed 4 bases from V and 0 bases from J; junction bases left unmatched: 2. CDR3 nucleotide sequence: TGCAGCGTTGCAGGGGGCCACTCCTACGAGCAGTACTTC. As protein: CSVAGGHSYEQYF.

The gene calls are TRBV19 and TRBJ1-1; TRBD1 agrees at 7 bases. Germline V gene lookup returns CDR1 LNHDA and CDR2 SQIVND (reference sequence). With 6 bases clipped from V and 0 bases from J, the junction kept 10 bases outside the gene matches. The CDR3 extends over 16 amino acids. The CDR3 protein is CASSTGTALMNTEAFF. Written as DNA, the CDR3 is TGTGCCAGTAGCACCGGGACAGCGCTCATGAACACTGAAGCTTTCTTT.